The entry that follows covers one TCR beta chain sequence. These data originate in a study of blood T cell repertoires in COVID-19. Study context: Researchers got acute and convalescent COVID-19 samples from the United States, Italy and Spain. Sample material is recorded as cDNA or gDNA derived from T cells, B-cell-depleted T cells, or PBMCs.

Unmatched junction bases numbered 3, after V lost 5 bases and J lost 2 bases. The CDR3 loop spans 14 amino acids. Per the germline V gene, CDR1 is MNHEY and CDR2 is SVGAGI. Authors' analysis steps: Reference gene primer amplification in the assay estimated nucleated cell counts. Sequencing used immunoSEQ multiplex PCR; TCRdb keeps in-frame clones, though not all of them. That table is the source of V, J and clone size, and D and trimming were worked out from the DNA. The table includes tens of thousands of clones, approximately 76% detected once. The sequencing sample was made of peripheral blood. This clonotype was obtained from a man between 65 and 85 years old with acute or convalescent COVID-19. V and J are TRBV6-5 and TRBJ1-5; 7 nucleotides line up with TRBD1. As DNA, the CDR3 is TGTGCCAGCAGTACGGGGACAGGCAATCAGCCCCAGCATTTT. It is translated as CASSTGTGNQPQHF.